The following is a TCR beta chain sequence with its context. At one end the junction does not follow the germline gene, possibly because of a read error. There are 12 residues in the CDR3. The V gene's germline CDR1 is DFQATT and CDR2 SNEGSKA (reference sequence). Random hexamers were used to reverse transcribe an amount of about 0.45 to 1 ug RNA. Amplification of TCR beta CDR3 was carried out by immunoSEQ multiplex PCR, which covered 54 Vbeta and 13 Jbeta segments. TCRdb called the immunoSEQ multiplex PCR reads again in MiXCR, with one record for every CDR3 protein. The repertoire has under 200,000 distinct CDR3 sequences, 90% to 96% of them found once; the top ten carry around 0.092%. This entry is derived from a study of CD8 T cells in Susac syndrome.

This chain links TRBV20-1 with TRBJ1-5; D unclear. The receptor was derived from a human donor with Susac syndrome. Sequenced input: CD4+ T cells from PBMCs. CDR3 DNA sequence: TGCAGTGCTGGAGATAGCAATCAGCCCCAGCATTTT. Its protein is CSAGDSNQPQHF.